This T cell receptor beta chain appears in the sequencing data of a study of cytomegalovirus exposure and HLA in healthy donors. Study-wide results and caveats: Prior analysis indicated that the majority of TCR beta V segments exhibited productivity approximately 87% or approximately 30% of the time. Upon later analysis, TCR association rates were observed to vary by HLA locus, being highest for DRB1 and lowest for HLA-C. In a later analysis, about 17,000 TCR beta sequences were associated with HLA alleles at 0.05 false discovery rate. The study put 150 to 200 TCR beta chains on its list as cytomegalovirus-associated.

Primers included in the PCR were 60 Vbeta and 13 Jbeta primers. Libraries were prepared by immunoSEQ multiplex PCR; TCRdb keeps only in-frame clonotypes and omits some of them. The repertoire holds tens of thousands of clones, about 72% seen once, with roughly 2% in the top ten. V shed 5 bases, J shed 1 base, and the junction held 8 bases outside the gene matches. The CDR3 runs 15 residues. Germline assignment: CDR1 MNHEY and CDR2 SVGAGI. On this clone itself: Its antigen is not known.

What was sequenced was PBMCs. This receptor was obtained from a man aged 25-45 years in good health and CMV-seronegative. The chain combines TRBV6-5 with TRBJ2-7, with 7 bases lining up with TRBD1. CDR3 nucleotides: TGTGCCAGCAGTGCCCGGGACAGCGCGTCCTACGAGCAGTACTTC. This gives the protein CASSARDSASYEQYF.